Sequencing of this TCR beta chain was carried out in a study of cytomegalovirus exposure and HLA in healthy donors. Method: immunoSEQ multiplex PCR; TCRdb's copy keeps in-frame clones and lacks some. The sample consists of roughly 48,000 clones, 88% of them appearing once. This TCR was sampled from a woman younger than 45 in good health and CMV-seronegative. Material for sequencing was PBMCs.

The DNA of the CDR3 is TGCGCCAGCAGCTTAGGGGTCCTAGCGGGCCACGGAGAGACCCAGTACTTC. Its protein is CASSLGVLAGHGETQYF. V gene TRBV5-1 combines with J gene TRBJ2-5; TRBD2 agrees at 8 bases. From germline, CDR1 is SGHRS and CDR2 YFSETQ. The CDR3 has 17 amino acids. V lost 2 bases to trimming and J lost 4 bases; unmatched junction nucleotides: 13.